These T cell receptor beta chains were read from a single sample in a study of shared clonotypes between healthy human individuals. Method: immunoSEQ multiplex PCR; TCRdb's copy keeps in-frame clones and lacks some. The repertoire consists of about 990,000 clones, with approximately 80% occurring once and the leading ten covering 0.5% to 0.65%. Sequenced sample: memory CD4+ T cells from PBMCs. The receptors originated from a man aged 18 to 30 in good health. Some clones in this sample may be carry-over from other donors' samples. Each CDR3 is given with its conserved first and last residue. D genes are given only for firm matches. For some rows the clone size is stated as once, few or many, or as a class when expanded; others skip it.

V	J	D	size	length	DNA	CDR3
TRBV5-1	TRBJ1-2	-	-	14	TGCGCCAGCAGCAGGGACGGCCTAAACTATGGCTACACCTTC	CASSRDGLNYGYTF
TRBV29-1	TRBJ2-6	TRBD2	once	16	TGCAGCGTTGAAGGGCGGGAGGCGTCTGGGGCCAACGTCCTGACTTTC	CSVEGREASGANVLTF
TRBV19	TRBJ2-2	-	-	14	TGTGCCAGTAGCAGCGTTAGGAACACCGGGGAGCTGTTTTTT	CASSSVRNTGELFF
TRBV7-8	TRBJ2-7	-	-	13	TGTGCCAGCAGTTCCACAGAAGTCTACGAGCAGTACTTC	CASSSTEVYEQYF
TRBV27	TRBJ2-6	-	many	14	TGTGCCAGCAGTTCCCTCTCTGGGGCCAACGTCCTGACTTTC	CASSSLSGANVLTF
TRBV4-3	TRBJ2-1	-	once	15	TGCGCCAGCAGCCAAGGGTCGTGGGAAGCCAATGAGCAGTTCTTC	CASSQGSWEANEQFF
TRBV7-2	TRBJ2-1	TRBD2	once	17	TGTGCCAGCAGCTCCCCCCCCGGGACTAGCGTTTACAATGAGCAGTTCTTC	CASSSPPGTSVYNEQFF
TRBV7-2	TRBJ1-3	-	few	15	TGTGCCAGCAGCCCGGGGGCTTTCTCTGGAAACACCATATATTTT	CASSPGAFSGNTIYF
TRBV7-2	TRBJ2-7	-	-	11	TGTGCCAGCAGTCCGCACTACGAGCAGTACTTC	CASSPHYEQYF
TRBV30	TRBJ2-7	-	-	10	TGTGCCTGGGTTAGCTGCGAGCAGTACTTC	CAWVSCEQYF
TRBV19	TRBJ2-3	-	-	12	TGTGCCAGTAGCCCGACCAGGGATACGCAGTATTTT	CASSPTRDTQYF
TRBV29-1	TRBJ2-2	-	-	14	TGCAGCGTTGAGCCGGGCCGTAACACCGGGGAGCTGTTTTTT	CSVEPGRNTGELFF
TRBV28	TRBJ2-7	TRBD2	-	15	TGTGCCAGCAGTTCCCGGGCGGGAGGGTACTACGAGCAGTACTTC	CASSSRAGGYYEQYF
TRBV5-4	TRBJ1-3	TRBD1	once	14	TGTGCCAGCAGCCAGACAGGGGTTGGAAACACCATATATTTT	CASSQTGVGNTIYF
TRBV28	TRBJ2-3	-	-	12	TGTGCCAGTCGGACCGCCACAGATACGCAGTATTTT	CASRTATDTQYF
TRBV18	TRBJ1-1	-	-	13	TGTGCCAGCTCACCTGATGGTGTCACTGAAGCTTTCTTT	CASSPDGVTEAFF
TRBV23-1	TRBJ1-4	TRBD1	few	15	TGCGCCAGCAGTCAACCGACAGGGGGAAGTGAAAAACTGTTTTTT	CASSQPTGGSEKLFF
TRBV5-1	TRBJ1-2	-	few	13	TGCGCCAGCAGCTCGACAGCTAACTATGGCTACACCTTC	CASSSTANYGYTF
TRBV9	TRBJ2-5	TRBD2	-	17	TGTGCCAGCAGCGTTTCCCTTAGCGGGAACTCCCAAGAGACCCAGTACTTC	CASSVSLSGNSQETQYF
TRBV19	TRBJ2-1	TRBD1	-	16	TGTGCCAGTAGTATCGGGCCAGGGGGTAAGATTAATGAGCAGTTCTTC	CASSIGPGGKINEQFF
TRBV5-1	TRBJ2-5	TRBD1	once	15	TGCGCCAGCAGCGTATACCGGGACAGGGAAGAGACCCAGTACTTC	CASSVYRDREETQYF
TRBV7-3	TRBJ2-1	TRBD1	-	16	TGTGCCAGCAGCATCGACCGGGACAGGGGTTACAATGAGCAGTTCTTC	CASSIDRDRGYNEQFF
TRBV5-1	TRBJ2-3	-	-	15	TGCGCCAGCGACCCAGGGCAGGGATACACAGATACGCAGTATTTT	CASDPGQGYTDTQYF
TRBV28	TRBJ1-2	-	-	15	TGTGCCAGCAGCCAAGCGGGGGACGGAGGGTATGGCTACACCTTC	CASSQAGDGGYGYTF
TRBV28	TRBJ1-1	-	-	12	TGTGCCAGCACCAGGTGGGAAATAGGAGCTTTCTTT	CASTRWEIGAFF
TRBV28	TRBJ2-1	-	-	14	TGTGCCAGCAGTTTACCTAGCTCCTACAATGAGCAGTTCTTC	CASSLPSSYNEQFF
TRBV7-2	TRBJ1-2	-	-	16	TGTGCCAGCAGCTTCGGCGGTCCGGCAGGGGTAGCTGGCTACACCTTC	CASSFGGPAGVAGYTF
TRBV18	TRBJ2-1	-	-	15	TGTGCCAGCTCACGGGGGCGGGAGAGGATGAATGAGCAGTTCTTC	CASSRGRERMNEQFF
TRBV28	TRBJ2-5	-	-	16	TGTGCCAGCAGTTCGACCGGGACACTAAGGGGGGAGACCCAGTACTTC	CASSSTGTLRGETQYF
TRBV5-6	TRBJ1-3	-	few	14	TGTGCCAGCAGCTTGCGCCAGGGGATAAACACCATATATTTT	CASSLRQGINTIYF
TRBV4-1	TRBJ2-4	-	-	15	TGCGCCAGCAGCCAAGATGACACGACCTTAAACATTCAGTACTTC	CASSQDDTTLNIQYF
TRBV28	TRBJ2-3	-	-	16	TGTGCCAGCAGATTAGGAGGGCCTAGCAGCACAGATACGCAGTATTTT	CASRLGGPSSTDTQYF
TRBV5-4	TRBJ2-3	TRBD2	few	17	TGTGCCAGCAGCTTGGGTCCTCGGACTAGCGTCACAGATACGCAGTATTTT	CASSLGPRTSVTDTQYF
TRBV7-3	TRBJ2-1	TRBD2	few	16	TGTGCCAGCAGCTTGGGAGGGAGGTTGTCCTACAATGAGCAGTTCTTC	CASSLGGRLSYNEQFF
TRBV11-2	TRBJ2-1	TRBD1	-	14	TGTGCCAGCAGCGATAACAGGGGGCACGGTGAGCAGTTCTTC	CASSDNRGHGEQFF
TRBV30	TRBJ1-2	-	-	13	TGTGCCTCCACTCCCTCAAGAAACTATGGCTACACCTTC	CASTPSRNYGYTF
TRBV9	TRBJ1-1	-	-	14	TGTGCCAGCAGCCCTTCCACGTCGAACACTGAAGCTTTCTTT	CASSPSTSNTEAFF